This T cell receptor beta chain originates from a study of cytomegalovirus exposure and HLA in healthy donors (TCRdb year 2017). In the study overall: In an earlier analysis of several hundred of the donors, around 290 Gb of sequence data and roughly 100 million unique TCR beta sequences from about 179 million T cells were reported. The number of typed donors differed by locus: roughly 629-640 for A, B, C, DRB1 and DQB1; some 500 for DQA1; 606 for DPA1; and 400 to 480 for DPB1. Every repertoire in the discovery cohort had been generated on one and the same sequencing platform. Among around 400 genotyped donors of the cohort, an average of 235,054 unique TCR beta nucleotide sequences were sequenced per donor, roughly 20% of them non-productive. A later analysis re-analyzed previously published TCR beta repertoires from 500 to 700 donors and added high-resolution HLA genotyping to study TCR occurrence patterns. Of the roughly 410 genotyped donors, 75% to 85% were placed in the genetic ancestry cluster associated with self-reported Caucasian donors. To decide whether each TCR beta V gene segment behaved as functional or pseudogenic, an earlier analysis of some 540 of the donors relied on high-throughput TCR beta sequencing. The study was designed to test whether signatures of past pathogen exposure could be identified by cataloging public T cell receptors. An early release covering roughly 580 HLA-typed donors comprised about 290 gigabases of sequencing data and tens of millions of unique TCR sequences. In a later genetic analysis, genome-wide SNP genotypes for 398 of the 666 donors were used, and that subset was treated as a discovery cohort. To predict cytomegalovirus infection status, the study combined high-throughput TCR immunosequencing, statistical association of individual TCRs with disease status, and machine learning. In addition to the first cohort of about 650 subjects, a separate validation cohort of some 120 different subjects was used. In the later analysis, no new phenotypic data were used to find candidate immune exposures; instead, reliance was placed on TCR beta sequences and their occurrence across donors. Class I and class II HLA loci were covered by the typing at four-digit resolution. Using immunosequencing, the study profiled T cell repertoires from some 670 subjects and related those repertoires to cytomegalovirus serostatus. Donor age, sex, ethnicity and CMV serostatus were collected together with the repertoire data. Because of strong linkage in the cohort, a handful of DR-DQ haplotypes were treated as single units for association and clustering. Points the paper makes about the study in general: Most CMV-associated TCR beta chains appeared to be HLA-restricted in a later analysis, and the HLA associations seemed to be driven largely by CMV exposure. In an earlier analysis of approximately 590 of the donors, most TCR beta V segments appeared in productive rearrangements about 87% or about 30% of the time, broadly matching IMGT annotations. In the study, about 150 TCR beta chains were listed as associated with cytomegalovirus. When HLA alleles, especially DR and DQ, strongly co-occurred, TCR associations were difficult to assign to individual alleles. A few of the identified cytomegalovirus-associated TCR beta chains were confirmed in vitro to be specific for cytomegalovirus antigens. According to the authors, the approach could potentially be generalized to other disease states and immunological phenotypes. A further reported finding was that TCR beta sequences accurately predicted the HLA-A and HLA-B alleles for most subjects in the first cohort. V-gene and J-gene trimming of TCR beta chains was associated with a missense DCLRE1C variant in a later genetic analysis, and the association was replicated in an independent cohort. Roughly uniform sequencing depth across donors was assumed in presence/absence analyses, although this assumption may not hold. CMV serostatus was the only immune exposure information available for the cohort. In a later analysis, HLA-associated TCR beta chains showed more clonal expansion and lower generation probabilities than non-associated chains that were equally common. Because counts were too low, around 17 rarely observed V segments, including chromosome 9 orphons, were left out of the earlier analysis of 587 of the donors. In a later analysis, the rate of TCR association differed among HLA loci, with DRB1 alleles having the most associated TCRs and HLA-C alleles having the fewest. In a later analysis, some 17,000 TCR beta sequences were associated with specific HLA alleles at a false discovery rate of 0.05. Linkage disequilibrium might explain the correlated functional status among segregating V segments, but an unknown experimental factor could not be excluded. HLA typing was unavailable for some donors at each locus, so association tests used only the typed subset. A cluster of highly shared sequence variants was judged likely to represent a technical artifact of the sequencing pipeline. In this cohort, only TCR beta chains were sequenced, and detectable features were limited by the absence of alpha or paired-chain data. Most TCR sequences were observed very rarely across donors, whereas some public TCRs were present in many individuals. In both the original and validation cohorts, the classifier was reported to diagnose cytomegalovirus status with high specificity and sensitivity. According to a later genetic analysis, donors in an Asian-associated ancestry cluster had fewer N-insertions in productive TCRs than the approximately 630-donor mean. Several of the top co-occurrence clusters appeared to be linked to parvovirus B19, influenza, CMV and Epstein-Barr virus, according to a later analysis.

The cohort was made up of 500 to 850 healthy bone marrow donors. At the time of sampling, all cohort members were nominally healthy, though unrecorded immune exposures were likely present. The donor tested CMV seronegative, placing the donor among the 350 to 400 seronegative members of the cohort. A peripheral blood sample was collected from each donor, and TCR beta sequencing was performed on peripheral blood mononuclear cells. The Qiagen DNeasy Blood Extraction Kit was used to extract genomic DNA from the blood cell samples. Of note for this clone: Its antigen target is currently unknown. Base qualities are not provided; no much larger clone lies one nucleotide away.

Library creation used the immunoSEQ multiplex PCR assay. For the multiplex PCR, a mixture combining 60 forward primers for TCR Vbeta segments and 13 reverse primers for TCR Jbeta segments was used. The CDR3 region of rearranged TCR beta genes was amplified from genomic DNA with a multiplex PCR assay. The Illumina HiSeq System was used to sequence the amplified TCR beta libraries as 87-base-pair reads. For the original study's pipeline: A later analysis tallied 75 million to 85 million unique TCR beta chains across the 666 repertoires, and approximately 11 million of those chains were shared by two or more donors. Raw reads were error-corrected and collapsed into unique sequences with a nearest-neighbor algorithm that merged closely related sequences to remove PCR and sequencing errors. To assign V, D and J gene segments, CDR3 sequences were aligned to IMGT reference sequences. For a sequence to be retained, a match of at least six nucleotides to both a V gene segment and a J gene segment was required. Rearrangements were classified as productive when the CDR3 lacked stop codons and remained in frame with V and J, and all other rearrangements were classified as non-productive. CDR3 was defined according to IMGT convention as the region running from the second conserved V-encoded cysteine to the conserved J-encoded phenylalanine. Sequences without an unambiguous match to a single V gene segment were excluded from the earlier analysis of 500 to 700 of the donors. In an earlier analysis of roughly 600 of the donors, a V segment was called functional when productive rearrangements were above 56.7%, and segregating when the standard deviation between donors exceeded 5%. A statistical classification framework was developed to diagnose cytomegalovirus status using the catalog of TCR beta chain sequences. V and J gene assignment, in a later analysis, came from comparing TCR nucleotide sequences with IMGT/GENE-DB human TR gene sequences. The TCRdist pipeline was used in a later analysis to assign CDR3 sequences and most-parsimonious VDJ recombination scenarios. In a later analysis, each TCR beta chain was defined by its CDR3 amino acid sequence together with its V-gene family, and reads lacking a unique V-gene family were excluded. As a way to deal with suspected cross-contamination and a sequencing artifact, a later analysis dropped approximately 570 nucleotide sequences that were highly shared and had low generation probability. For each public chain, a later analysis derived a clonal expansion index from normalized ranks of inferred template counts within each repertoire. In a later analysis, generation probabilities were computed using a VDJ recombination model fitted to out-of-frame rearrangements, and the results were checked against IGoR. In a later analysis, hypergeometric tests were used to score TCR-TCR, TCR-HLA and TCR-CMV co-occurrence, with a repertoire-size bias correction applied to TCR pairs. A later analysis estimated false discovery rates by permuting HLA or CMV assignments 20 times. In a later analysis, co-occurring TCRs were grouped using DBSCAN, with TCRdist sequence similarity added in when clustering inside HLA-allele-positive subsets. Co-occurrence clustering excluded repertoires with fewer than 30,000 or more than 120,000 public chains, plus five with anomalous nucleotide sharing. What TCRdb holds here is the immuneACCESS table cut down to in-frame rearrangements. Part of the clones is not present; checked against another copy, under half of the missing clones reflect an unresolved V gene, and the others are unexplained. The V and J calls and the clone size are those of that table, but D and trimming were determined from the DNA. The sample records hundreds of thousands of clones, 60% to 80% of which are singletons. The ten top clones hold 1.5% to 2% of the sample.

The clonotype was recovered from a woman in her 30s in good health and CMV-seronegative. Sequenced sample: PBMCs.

The sequence in DNA is TGTGCCAGCAGCTTAGGTCAGGGGGCCCGAAGTCACACCTTC. Translated, this is CASSLGQGARSHTF. This receptor chain uses TRBV11-2 and TRBJ1-2; TRBD1 aligns with 8 central bases. CDR3 length: 14 amino acids, cysteine to phenylalanine. Only the CDR3 region is kept as DNA, spanning 42 bases read in frame from base 1. The CDR1 and CDR2 encoded by the germline V gene are SGHAT and FQNNGV. V trim: 1 base; J trim: 12 bases; unmatched bases: 10.